Presented here are 7 T cell receptor beta chains from one specimen sequenced in a study of OX40 agonist ivuxolimab in advanced cancers. Only in-frame clones appear in the TCRdb table, and some are missing; sequencing was by immunoSEQ multiplex PCR. The sample includes 55,000 to 65,000 clones, 84% seen only once; the top ten take approximately 2%. The sample here was CD4+ or CD8+ T cells sorted from blood, taken in a trial of the OX40 agonist ivuxolimab. Every receptor here comes from an adult with an advanced solid tumor such as melanoma, head and neck, liver or kidney cancer.

This clone occurred a few times. The chain combines TRBV19 with TRBJ1-1; no definite D call. CDR1 LNHDA and CDR2 SQIVND come from the germline V gene (reference sequence). This CDR3 is built from 13 residues. V gave up 1 base and J gave up 4 bases, with 7 bases separating them. The CDR3 loop reads CASSIGEGTEAFF. In DNA, the CDR3 is TGTGCCAGTAGTATAGGAGAGGGCACTGAAGCTTTCTTT.

The rearrangement links TRBV4-1 to TRBJ2-2, with 7 positions matching TRBD2. This CDR3 spans 17 amino acids. In germline, CDR1 is MGHRA, CDR2 YSYEKL. J was trimmed by 8 bases and V by 1 base; bases with no gene match: 13. The CDR3 coding sequence is TGCGCCAGCAGCCAAGGTCCCCCGGGAGGAGGTGGGGGGGAGCTGTTTTTT. It encodes CASSQGPPGGGGGELFF.

The rearrangement uses TRBV4-1 and TRBJ2-3; 8 bases align to TRBD1. J gave up 5 bases and V 3 bases, and 7 bases lay outside the gene matches. Per germline, CDR1 MGHRA and CDR2 YSYEKL. CDR3 length: 15 amino acids. CDR3 sequence: CASSHTGQVEDTQYF. The CDR3, as DNA: TGCGCCAGCAGCCACACGGGACAGGTAGAAGATACGCAGTATTTT.

The genes are TRBV2 and TRBJ1-5; 10 bases are shared with TRBD1. CDR3 length: 15 amino acids. J lost 5 bases, V lost 6 bases, and 7 bases had no gene match. CDR1 and CDR2 (germline): SNHLY, FYNNEI. In nucleotides, the CDR3 is TGTGCCAGCAGGGTGGACAGGGGGAGGCATCAGCCCCAGCATTTT. The encoded protein is CASRVDRGRHQPQHF.

This chain joins TRBV6-1 and TRBJ2-1, with D uncertain. Germline V gene data show CDR1 as MNHNS and CDR2 as SASEGT. The CDR3 covers 15 residues. V was trimmed by 0 bases and J by 0 bases, leaving 6 bases between them. This CDR3 reads CASSEAGSSYNEQFF. The CDR3 DNA is TGTGCCAGCAGTGAAGCGGGTAGCTCCTACAATGAGCAGTTCTTC.

This sequence joins TRBV18 and TRBJ1-2, with 7 nucleotides matching TRBD1. This CDR3 is 15 amino acids long. CDR1 is KGHSH, CDR2 LQKENI, per germline. V gave up 4 bases and J gave up 3 bases; unmatched junction bases: 8. The CDR3 DNA is TGTGCCAGCTCACTTGGTGACAGGGCGGACTATGGCTACACCTTC. It encodes CASSLGDRADYGYTF.

In this sample, this clone turned up a few times. The chain recombines TRBV6-1 with TRBJ2-5; tentative D call: TRBD1 (5 bases). V dropped 4 bases and J dropped 7 bases, with 13 bases sitting between them. The CDR3 sequence is 13 residues long. The V gene's germline CDR1 is MNHNS and CDR2 SASEGT. The chain's CDR3 is CASSVGVMSTQYF. The CDR3, as DNA: TGTGCCAGCAGTGTAGGGGTTATGTCGACCCAGTACTTC.